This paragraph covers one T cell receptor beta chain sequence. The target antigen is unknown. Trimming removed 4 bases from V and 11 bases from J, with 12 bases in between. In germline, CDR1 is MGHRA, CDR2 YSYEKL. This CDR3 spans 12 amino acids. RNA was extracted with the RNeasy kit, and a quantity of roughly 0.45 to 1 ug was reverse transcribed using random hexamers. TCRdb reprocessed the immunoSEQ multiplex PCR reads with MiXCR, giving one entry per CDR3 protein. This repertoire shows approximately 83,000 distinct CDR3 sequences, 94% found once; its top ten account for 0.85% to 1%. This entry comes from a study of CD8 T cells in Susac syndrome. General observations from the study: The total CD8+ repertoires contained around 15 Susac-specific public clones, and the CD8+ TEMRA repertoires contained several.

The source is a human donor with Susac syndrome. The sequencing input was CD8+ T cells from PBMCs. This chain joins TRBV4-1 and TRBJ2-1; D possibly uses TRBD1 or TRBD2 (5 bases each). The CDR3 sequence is CASSPAPGQQFF. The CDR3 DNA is TGCGCCAGCAGCCCAGCCCCGGGACAGCAGTTCTTC.